Listed here are 27 T cell receptor beta chains from one sample, sequenced in a study of cytomegalovirus exposure and HLA in healthy donors (dated by TCRdb to the late 2010s). The protocol used for the library was the immunoSEQ multiplex PCR assay. For the multiplex PCR, a mixture combining 60 forward primers for TCR Vbeta segments and 13 reverse primers for TCR Jbeta segments was used. Drawn from immuneACCESS, this table holds only the in-frame rearrangements with V and J called that TCRdb kept. Clones are partly lost; checked studies trace under half to an unresolved V gene and leave the rest unexplained. For this sample there are 150,000 to 200,000 clones; about 76% appear just once. The ten biggest clones cover around 1.6% of the sample. Sequencing input: PBMCs. All receptors derive from a woman aged 50 to 60 in good health and CMV-seronegative.

The V and J genes are TRBV7-9 and TRBJ2-2; TRBD2 might be the D (6 bases). The germline gives CDR1 SEHNR, CDR2 FQNEAQ (reference sequence). The CDR3 runs 16 residues. V lost 1 base and J lost 6, with 15 bases in between. The CDR3 DNA reads as TGTGCCAGCAGCTTAGTAGGACTACAGACCGCCGGGGAGCTGTTTTTT. Its translation is CASSLVGLQTAGELFF.

The CDR3 sequence is CASSVWTSGGTDTQYF. The CDR3 nucleotides read TGTGCCAGCAGCGTATGGACTAGCGGGGGCACAGATACGCAGTATTTT. The chain has TRBV9 and TRBJ2-3, with 12 bases that match TRBD2. Germline V gene data show CDR1 as SGDLS and CDR2 as YYNGEE. V gave up 1 base and J gave up 1 base; unmatched junction bases: 1. The CDR3 length is 16 residues.

V is TRBV6-6 and J is TRBJ2-1, with D maybe TRBD2 (6 bases). This CDR3 has 16 residues. The V gene's germline CDR1 is MNHNY and CDR2 SVGAGI (reference sequence). The V and J ends lost 6 bases and 0 bases respectively, with 15 bases between them. CDR3 residues: CASSGYAGSSYNEQFF. The CDR3 bases are TGTGCCAGCAGCGGCTATGCGGGGTCCTCCTACAATGAGCAGTTCTTC.

V gene TRBV5-1 combines with J gene TRBJ2-2; 9 bases are shared with TRBD2. Germline V gene lookup returns CDR1 SGHRS and CDR2 YFSETQ. The CDR3 has 15 residues. Germline trimming cut 4 bases from V and 6 bases from J; bases unmatched to any gene: 7. This CDR3 is CASSPPSGISGELFF. In nucleotides, the CDR3 is TGCGCCAGCAGCCCCCCTAGCGGGATATCCGGGGAGCTGTTTTTT.

The rearrangement uses TRBV14 and TRBJ2-1; TRBD2 aligns across 9 bases. The CDR3 totals 16 residues. Germline CDR1 is SGHDN and CDR2 is FVKESK. Trimming removed 2 bases from V and 6 bases from J; junction bases left unmatched: 8. Here the CDR3 reads CASSQRSGSGFNEQFF. The CDR3 nucleotides are TGTGCCAGCAGCCAACGTAGCGGGAGTGGGTTCAATGAGCAGTTCTTC.

V gene TRBV13 combines with J gene TRBJ2-5; no clear D. The ends were cut back, 3 bases at V and 2 bases at J, with 4 bases in the middle. The CDR3 contains 12 residues. From germline, CDR1 is PRHDT and CDR2 FYEKMQ (reference sequence). CDR3 region: CASSFHQETQYF. The CDR3, as DNA: TGTGCCAGCAGCTTCCATCAAGAGACCCAGTACTTC.

This sequence joins TRBV4-2 and TRBJ1-4; 9 bases fit TRBD1. The germline V gene has CDR1 LGHNA and CDR2 YNFKEQ. The CDR3 sequence is 18 residues long. Unmatched junction bases numbered 15, after V lost 4 bases and J lost 6 bases. The CDR3 loop is CASSPGRLVTGGDEKLFF. CDR3 bases: TGTGCCAGCAGCCCCGGACGGCTCGTGACAGGGGGGGATGAAAAACTGTTTTTT.

The chain is built from TRBV7-9 and TRBJ1-3; D not certain. This CDR3 spans 15 amino acids. V was cut by 5 bases and J by 0 bases, with 11 bases left in between. The V gene's germline CDR1 is SEHNR and CDR2 FQNEAQ (reference sequence). The CDR3 DNA reads as TGTGCCAGCAGCCGAGCGGCGGTCTCTGGAAACACCATATATTTT. It encodes CASSRAAVSGNTIYF.

The sample holds a few counts of this clone. The same CDR3 can be traced to other DNA sequences in this sample. The V call is TRBV9, the J call TRBJ2-7; D may be TRBD1 (6 bases). The germline V and J ends were trimmed by 4 bases and 0 bases, with 11 bases remaining between them. Germline CDR1 is SGDLS and CDR2 is YYNGEE. This CDR3 comprises 14 residues. CDR3 in amino acids: CASSPRDISYEQYF. CDR3 in DNA: TGTGCCAGCAGCCCCCGGGACATCTCCTACGAGCAGTACTTC.

This chain links TRBV28 with TRBJ1-6; D is ambiguous. Germline V gene data show CDR1 as MDHEN and CDR2 as SYDVKM. Trimming took 6 bases from V and 13 from J, leaving 19 bases between them. The CDR3 length is 14 residues. DNA for the CDR3: TGTGCCAGCAGGATTACCCAGGCTACGGATCCCCTCCACTTT. It specifies CASRITQATDPLHF.

V and J are TRBV27 and TRBJ2-7, with D unresolved. CDR3 length: 14 residues. The ends were cut back, 6 bases at V and 2 bases at J, with 14 bases in the middle. Germline V lookup: CDR1 MNHEY, CDR2 SMNVEV (reference sequence). CDR3 in DNA: TGTGCCAGCAGCTCACAGATACCCCCCTACGAGCAGTACTTC. Protein: CASSSQIPPYEQYF.

Comments on this clone: The same CDR3 is also encoded by other DNA sequences in this sample. This sequence joins TRBV6-1 and TRBJ1-6; D remains unclear. In germline, CDR1 is MNHNS, CDR2 SASEGT. CDR3 length equals 14 residues. Trimming took 4 bases from V and 2 from J, leaving 6 bases between them. The DNA for the CDR3 is TGTGCCAGCAGTGCAGGCCCCTATAATTCACCCCTCCACTTT. It encodes CASSAGPYNSPLHF.

This chain uses TRBV9 with TRBJ2-1, with TRBD2 as a possible D gene (5 bases). CDR3 length: 14 amino acids. Trimming took 4 bases from V and 8 from J, leaving 16 bases between them. Germline V gene lookup returns CDR1 SGDLS and CDR2 YYNGEE. This CDR3 is CASSPTIGSDEQFF. The CDR3 DNA reads TGTGCCAGCAGCCCCACGATTGGGAGCGATGAGCAGTTCTTC.

In its sample, this clone was seen once. The chain has TRBV9 and TRBJ1-6; 7 bases fit TRBD1. CDR3 length: 17 residues. V was pared by 4 bases and J by 2 bases, with 9 bases of the junction left unmatched. Germline V lookup: CDR1 SGDLS, CDR2 YYNGEE. The chain's CDR3 is CASSPRGTAPYNSPLHF. CDR3 sequence (DNA): TGTGCCAGCAGCCCCCGGGGGACAGCCCCCTATAATTCACCCCTCCACTTT. Based on the CDR3 plus reference TRBV9 and TRBJ1-6, the full variable domain is DSGVTQTPKHLITATGQRVTLRCSPRSGDLSVYWYQQSLDQGLQFLIQYYNGEERAKGNILERFSAQQFPDLHSELNLSSLELGDSALYFCASSPRGTAPYNSPLHFGNGTRLTVT.

For this clone: Germline and junction disagree at one end, which may indicate a read error. The chain carries TRBV7-7 and TRBJ2-1; 10 nucleotides align to TRBD2. Germline lookup yields CDR1 SSHAT and CDR2 FNYEAQ (reference sequence). This CDR3 is built from 14 residues. CDR3 sequence: CASSLVAGGNEQFF. CDR3 bases: TGTGCTAGCAGCCTGGTAGCGGGAGGTAATGAGCAGTTCTTC.

V usage is TRBV7-2 and J usage is TRBJ2-2; D is possibly TRBD2 (6 bases). Trimming removed 5 bases from V and 6 bases from J, with 25 bases in between. CDR1 and CDR2 from the germline V gene are SGHTA and FQGNSA. The CDR3 contains 18 residues. The CDR3 is CASSLFPAGTANPGELFF. DNA for the CDR3: TGTGCCAGCAGCCTATTCCCGGCGGGGACCGCCAATCCCGGGGAGCTGTTTTTT.

The rearrangement links TRBV4-1 to TRBJ1-2; D unclear. Trimming left V 0 bases short and J 2 bases short, with 7 bases between. CDR1 MGHRA and CDR2 YSYEKL come from the germline V gene. The CDR3 loop spans 14 amino acids. This CDR3 is CASSQDRRNYGYTF. DNA for the CDR3: TGCGCCAGCAGCCAAGACAGGAGGAACTATGGCTACACCTTC.

The chain couples TRBV7-9 to TRBJ2-1; 10 bases fit TRBD2. The CDR3 is made up of 15 amino acids. The ends lost 6 bases at V and 10 bases at J; junction bases unmatched: 12. Germline V gene data show CDR1 as SEHNR and CDR2 as FQNEAQ (reference sequence). CDR3 in DNA: TGTGCCAGCAGACCACTAGCGGGGCCCGCTAGGGAGCAGTTCTTC. It specifies CASRPLAGPAREQFF.

The chain employs TRBV20-1 and TRBJ2-7; the D is unclear. This CDR3 is built from 11 residues. The V end was cut by 6 bases, the J end by 3 bases, with 9 bases between. Germline V gene sequence: CDR1 DFQATT, CDR2 SNEGSKA (reference sequence). The CDR3 DNA follows: TGCAGTGCGAGGCGTCTCTACGAGCAGTACTTC. As protein: CSARRLYEQYF.

The chain is built from TRBV9 and TRBJ1-1; D not resolved. Germline CDR1 reads SGDLS; CDR2 reads YYNGEE. This CDR3 comprises 13 residues. V was pared by 4 bases and J by 5 bases, with 12 bases between. CDR3 bases: TGTGCCAGCAGCCCCCGGTTGTCGACTGAAGCTTTCTTT. It specifies CASSPRLSTEAFF.

The chain has TRBV20-1 and TRBJ1-1; TRBD1 is a possible D gene (5 bases). The CDR3 is made up of 10 amino acids. V was shortened by 4 bases and J by 11 bases, with 11 bases between the two germline ends. Germline V lookup: CDR1 DFQATT, CDR2 SNEGSKA (reference sequence). CDR3 bases: TGCAGTGCTATAAGGGAGGGGGCTTTCTTT. It yields the protein CSAIREGAFF.

The gene calls are TRBV19 and TRBJ1-1, with TRBD1 identical over 10 bases. CDR3 length: 17 amino acids. J was trimmed by 3 bases and V by 5 bases; bases with no gene match: 12. Looked up from germline, CDR1 is LNHDA and CDR2 is SQIVND (reference sequence). The CDR3 coding sequence is TGTGCCAGTAGTTTCCGGGACAGGGGCACTCTCGACACTGAAGCTTTCTTT. Protein sequence: CASSFRDRGTLDTEAFF.

The rearrangement joins TRBV30 to TRBJ1-1; a possible D gene is TRBD1 (6 bases). V was clipped by 2 bases and J by 0 bases, with 7 bases between them. Germline CDR1 and CDR2: GTSNPN and SVGIG (reference sequence). The CDR3 loop spans 13 amino acids. CDR3 residues: CAWSRGLNTEAFF. CDR3 coding DNA: TGTGCCTGGAGTAGGGGGTTGAACACTGAAGCTTTCTTT.

The J gene is TRBJ2-5, the V gene TRBV19, with 10 bases aligning to TRBD2. Germline trimming cut 1 base from V and 5 bases from J; bases unmatched to any gene: 4. Germline V lookup: CDR1 LNHDA, CDR2 SQIVND (reference sequence). This CDR3 comprises 15 residues. In nucleotides, the CDR3 is TGTGCCAGTAGTATAGCACCGGGACTAGCGGAGACCCAGTACTTC. Amino acids: CASSIAPGLAETQYF.

The chain has TRBV6-6 and TRBJ2-1; D is ambiguous. V lost 2 bases and J 1 base, leaving 6 bases between the germline ends. This CDR3 has 14 residues. Germline CDR1 MNHNY, CDR2 SVGAGI (reference sequence). The CDR3, as DNA: TGTGCCAGCAGTTACCCCCTATCCTACAATGAGCAGTTCTTC. Translating gives CASSYPLSYNEQFF.

The chain uses TRBV5-6 and TRBJ1-1, with 7 bases matching TRBD1. The CDR3 sequence is 14 residues long. Germline CDR1 and CDR2: SGHDT and YYEEEE. V was clipped by 5 bases and J by 4 bases; unmatched bases: 8. The CDR3, as DNA: TGTGCCAGCAGTCCACAGGGGAGGTCCACTGAAGCTTTCTTT. Its protein product is CASSPQGRSTEAFF.

This sequence joins TRBV13 and TRBJ2-1, with 7 bases aligning to TRBD1. Germline CDR1 reads PRHDT; CDR2 reads FYEKMQ (reference sequence). Trimming cost V 5 bases and J 12 bases; bases outside gene matches: 10. CDR3 length: 13 residues. The CDR3 DNA reads TGTGCCAGCAGCCTCGGACCGGACAGGCTGCAGTTCTTC. Amino acid sequence: CASSLGPDRLQFF.